This record covers a single T cell receptor (beta chain). This sample was included in a study of T cell responses to AZD1222 COVID-19 vaccine. Method: immunoSEQ multiplex PCR; TCRdb's copy keeps in-frame clones and lacks some. The data hold 80,000 or so clones, with roughly 85% observed a single time. This CDR3 contains 14 residues. V dropped 0 bases and J dropped 4 bases, with 7 bases sitting between them. In germline, CDR1 is MNHEY, CDR2 SVGAGI. This chain uses TRBV6-5 with TRBJ1-5; no definite D call. This TCR was sampled from an adult in good health. The starting material was peripheral blood, obtained on day 0 of AZD1222 vaccination. The CDR3 loop is CASSYSGFNQPQHF. CDR3 in DNA: TGTGCCAGCAGTTACTCGGGTTTTAATCAGCCCCAGCATTTT.